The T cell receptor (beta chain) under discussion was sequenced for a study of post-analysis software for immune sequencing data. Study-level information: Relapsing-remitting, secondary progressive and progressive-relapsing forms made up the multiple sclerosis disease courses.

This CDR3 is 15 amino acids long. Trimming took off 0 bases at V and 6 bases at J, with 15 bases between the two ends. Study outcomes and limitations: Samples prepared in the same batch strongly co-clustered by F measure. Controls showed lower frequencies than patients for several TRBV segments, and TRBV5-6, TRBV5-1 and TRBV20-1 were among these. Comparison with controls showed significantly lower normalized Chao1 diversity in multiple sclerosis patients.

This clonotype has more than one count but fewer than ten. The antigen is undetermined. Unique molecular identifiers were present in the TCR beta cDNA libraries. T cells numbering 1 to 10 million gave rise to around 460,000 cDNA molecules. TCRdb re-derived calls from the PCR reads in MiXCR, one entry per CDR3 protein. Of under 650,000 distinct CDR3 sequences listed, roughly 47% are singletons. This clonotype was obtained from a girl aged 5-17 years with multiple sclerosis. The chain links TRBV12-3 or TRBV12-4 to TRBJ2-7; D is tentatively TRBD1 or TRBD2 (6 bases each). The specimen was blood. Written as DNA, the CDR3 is TGTGCCAGCAGTTTAGCGCTACCGCCGGGGGCCGAGCAGTACTTC. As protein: CASSLALPPGAEQYF.